These 23 T cell receptor beta chains originate from one sample sequenced in a study of blood T cell repertoires in COVID-19. Only in-frame clones appear in the TCRdb table, and some are missing; sequencing was by immunoSEQ multiplex PCR. This sample has over 150,000 clones, with about 88% found just once. Material: peripheral blood. These receptors were taken from a man aged 50 or older with COVID-19, enrolled during active disease.

This chain connects TRBV7-3 to TRBJ1-2; no clear D. Between the trimmed V and J ends, which lost 1 base and 2 bases, there was a span of 5 bases. Per the germline V gene, CDR1 is SGHTA and CDR2 is FQGTGA. The CDR3 consists of 13 residues. DNA of the CDR3: TGTGCCAGCAGCTTAAACGGGAACTATGGCTACACCTTC. Its translation is CASSLNGNYGYTF.

The chain links TRBV9 to TRBJ2-3; 8 bases are shared with TRBD2. There are 15 residues in the CDR3. J lost 4 bases, V lost 4 bases, and 8 bases had no gene match. CDR1 and CDR2 from the germline V gene are SGDLS and YYNGEE. The CDR3 nucleotides read TGTGCCAGCAGCCCTCGGGGGGGGGACTCAGATACGCAGTATTTT. Translated, it gives CASSPRGGDSDTQYF.

The rearrangement links TRBV15 to TRBJ1-1; 9 bases match TRBD1. The CDR3 is 15 amino acids. The germline gives CDR1 LNHNV, CDR2 YYDKDF (reference sequence). Losses at the gene ends were 4 bases for V and 2 bases for J; bases not matched to a gene: 5. CDR3 sequence reads: CATSIIQGANTEAFF. DNA of the CDR3: TGTGCCACCAGCATTATACAGGGGGCAAACACTGAAGCTTTCTTT.

This clone was observed a single time. The rearrangement links TRBV6-6 to TRBJ2-1, with 9 bases aligning to TRBD1. Trimming took 5 bases from V and 7 from J; bases not matched to a gene: 3. The CDR3 is 13 residues long. Germline V lookup: CDR1 MNHNY, CDR2 SVGAGI (reference sequence). The CDR3 is CASSHDRGNEQFF. CDR3 coding DNA: TGTGCCAGCAGTCACGACAGGGGGAATGAGCAGTTCTTC.

The chain recombines TRBV7-3 with TRBJ2-6, with D possibly being TRBD2 (5 bases). V was pared by 1 base and J by 4 bases, with 20 bases between. The CDR3 totals 19 residues. Germline CDR1 SGHTA, CDR2 FQGTGA. The CDR3 sequence: CASSLKSGMAEPGANVLTF. The CDR3 coding sequence is TGTGCCAGCAGCTTAAAATCGGGGATGGCAGAACCCGGGGCCAACGTCCTGACTTTC. Together with reference TRBV7-3 and TRBJ2-6, the CDR3 gives the full variable domain: GAGVSQTPSNKVTEKGKYVELRCDPISGHTALYWYRQSLGQGPEFLIYFQGTGAADDSGLPNDRFFAVRPEGSVSTLKIQRTERGDSAVYLCASSLKSGMAEPGANVLTFGAGSRLTVL.

The genes are TRBV9 and TRBJ1-1, with 9 bases fitting TRBD1. The J segment lost 2 bases and the V segment lost 3 bases, leaving 5 bases of the junction unmatched. Looked up from germline, CDR1 is SGDLS and CDR2 is YYNGEE. This CDR3 has 15 residues. The CDR3: CASSGGQGLNTEAFF. Here the CDR3 DNA reads TGTGCCAGCAGCGGGGGACAGGGCTTAAACACTGAAGCTTTCTTT. The variable domain in full, completed from reference TRBV9 and TRBJ1-1, reads DSGVTQTPKHLITATGQRVTLRCSPRSGDLSVYWYQQSLDQGLQFLIQYYNGEERAKGNILERFSAQQFPDLHSELNLSSLELGDSALYFCASSGGQGLNTEAFFGQGTRLTVV.

The chain couples TRBV7-9 to TRBJ1-1, with D maybe TRBD1 (6 bases). CDR3 length equals 17 residues. Germline assignment: CDR1 SEHNR and CDR2 FQNEAQ (reference sequence). Between the trimmed V and J ends, which lost 5 bases and 1 base, there was a span of 20 bases. CDR3 nucleotides: TGTGCCAGCAGCCAACCTATCCGGGACACTCAGAACACTGAAGCTTTCTTT. This translates into CASSQPIRDTQNTEAFF.

J is TRBJ1-2 and V is TRBV6-5, with D tentatively TRBD1 (5 bases). This CDR3 has 15 amino acids. Germline assignment: CDR1 MNHEY and CDR2 SVGAGI. V lost 3 bases and J 5 bases, leaving 16 bases between the germline ends. Written as DNA, the CDR3 is TGTGCCAGCAGTTATGCCGGGCAGGGTGAATATGGCTACACCTTC. Residues: CASSYAGQGEYGYTF.

The CDR3 here is CASSQDLDSGVDTQYF. Written as DNA, the CDR3 is TGTGCCAGCAGCCAAGATTTGGATAGCGGGGTGGATACGCAGTATTTT. The gene calls are TRBV3-1 (or the pseudogene TRBV3-2) and TRBJ2-3; 8 positions agree with TRBD2. The J segment lost 6 bases and the V segment lost 0 bases, leaving 8 bases of the junction unmatched. The germline CDR1 and CDR2 sequences are LGHDT and YNNKEL (reference sequence). The CDR3 runs to 16 residues.

The V call is TRBV5-1, the J call TRBJ2-1; 7 nucleotides align to TRBD2. Germline V lookup: CDR1 SGHRS, CDR2 YFSETQ. The CDR3 contains 14 residues. V lost 5 bases and J lost 3; bases outside the gene matches: 5. The CDR3 nucleotides read TGCGCCAGCAGTAGAGGACTAGACTACAATGAGCAGTTCTTC. This translates into CASSRGLDYNEQFF.

The chain recombines TRBV5-1 with TRBJ1-2, with D perhaps matching TRBD1 (6 bases). The ends were cut back, 2 bases at V and 0 bases at J, with 11 bases in the middle. The CDR3 consists of 15 residues. The V gene's germline CDR1 is SGHRS and CDR2 YFSETQ. The CDR3 loop reads CASSFFGQPNYGYTF. The CDR3 DNA reads TGCGCCAGCAGCTTCTTCGGACAGCCTAACTATGGCTACACCTTC.

V usage is TRBV6-2 or TRBV6-3 and J usage is TRBJ2-1, with 10 bases fitting TRBD2. V gave up 6 bases and J gave up 10 bases; unmatched junction bases: 12. Germline values: CDR1 MNHEY, CDR2 SVGEGT. The CDR3 has 15 amino acids. This CDR3 reads CASSRYGTSEAEQFF. The CDR3 DNA follows: TGTGCCAGCAGCAGATACGGGACTAGCGAAGCAGAGCAGTTCTTC.

This clone was recorded a few times. CDR3 protein: CASRQQVNNQPQHF. For the CDR3, the DNA is TGTGCCAGCAGACAACAGGTGAACAATCAGCCCCAGCATTTT. V is TRBV6-5 and J is TRBJ1-5, with D perhaps TRBD1 (5 bases). Trimming removed 6 bases at V and 3 bases at J, with 12 bases between. Germline lookup yields CDR1 MNHEY and CDR2 SVGAGI. The CDR3 totals 14 residues.

The chain has TRBV28 and TRBJ1-2, with TRBD1 matching 10 bases. Germline trimming cut 6 bases from V and 4 bases from J; bases unmatched to any gene: 5. The CDR3 has 14 residues. CDR1 and CDR2 (germline): MDHEN, SYDVKM. CDR3 sequence reads: CASSKGQGSYGYTF. The CDR3 DNA reads TGTGCCAGCAGCAAGGGACAGGGGTCCTATGGCTACACCTTC.

The chain is built from TRBV6-5 and TRBJ2-2, with 7 bases matching TRBD1. Germline V gives CDR1 MNHEY, CDR2 SVGAGI. The CDR3 spans 12 residues. Losses at the gene ends were 6 bases for V and 6 bases for J; bases not matched to a gene: 1. CDR3 sequence reads: CASRQGPGELFF. CDR3 sequence (DNA): TGTGCCAGCAGACAGGGGCCCGGGGAGCTGTTTTTT.

The V and J genes are TRBV6-6 and TRBJ2-7, with 8 nucleotides matching TRBD1. CDR3 length equals 18 residues. Germline V gene sequence: CDR1 MNHNY, CDR2 SVGAGI (reference sequence). V lost 5 bases and J lost 0; bases outside the gene matches: 15. CDR3 in DNA: TGTGCCAGCAGTCGGTCGGGAAACAGGGGGGTGGACTCCTACGAGCAGTACTTC. Translating gives CASSRSGNRGVDSYEQYF.

The rearrangement joins TRBV27 to TRBJ1-2; the D gene is possibly TRBD1 (6 bases). Germline CDR1 is MNHEY and CDR2 is SMNVEV (reference sequence). V shed 3 bases and J shed 8 bases, with 13 bases lying between them. This CDR3 has 13 residues. The CDR3 DNA follows: TGTGCCAGCAGTTTCTGGGGGGGCGGGGGCTACACCTTC. Its protein product is CASSFWGGGGYTF.

V gene TRBV5-1 combines with J gene TRBJ2-1; D is ambiguous. V was pared by 0 bases and J by 1 base, with 8 bases between. Germline loops: CDR1 SGHRS, CDR2 YFSETQ. CDR3 size: 15 residues. The CDR3 region has the DNA TGCGCCAGCAGCTTGGAAGGAGATTCCTACAATGAGCAGTTCTTC. Its translation is CASSLEGDSYNEQFF.

The V call is TRBV10-3, the J call TRBJ1-2; 7 bases are shared with TRBD1. Germline V gives CDR1 ENHRY, CDR2 SYGVKD. V shed 4 bases and J 4 bases; nucleotides not matched to a gene: 6. The CDR3 is made up of 14 amino acids. The CDR3, as DNA: TGTGCCATCAGTGTTGGGCAGGGGGGCTATGGCTACACCTTC. It specifies CAISVGQGGYGYTF.

This chain uses TRBV2 with TRBJ1-6, with unresolved D. Germline CDR1 and CDR2: SNHLY and FYNNEI. V gave up 4 bases and J gave up 0 bases, with 7 bases separating them. This CDR3 comprises 15 residues. CDR3 loop: CASSVFSSYNSPLHF. DNA for the CDR3: TGTGCCAGCAGTGTGTTCAGCTCCTATAATTCACCCCTCCACTTT.

The gene calls are TRBV3-1 (or the pseudogene TRBV3-2) and TRBJ1-1; TRBD1 is a possible D gene (6 bases). CDR3 length equals 12 residues. Trimming shortened V by 8 bases and J by 6 bases, and 13 bases separated the two germline ends. The germline V gene has CDR1 LGHDT and CDR2 YNNKEL (reference sequence). CDR3 sequence: CASGGDTAEAFF. CDR3 sequence (DNA): TGTGCCAGCGGGGGGGACACCGCTGAAGCTTTCTTT.

The rearrangement joins TRBV1 to TRBJ1-5; the tabulated D call, TRBD1, remains unverified against the DNA. TRBV1 represents a pseudogene. The length of the CDR3 is 17 residues. The CDR3 nucleotides are TGCACCAGCAGCCTCGGGACACCCGATACTAGCAATCAGCCCCAGCATTTT. It encodes CTSSLGTPDTSNQPQHF.

This chain links TRBV2 with TRBJ2-2; 7 bases are shared with TRBD1. The CDR3 runs 16 residues. Germline-derived CDR1 and CDR2 are SNHLY and FYNNEI. V lost 6 bases, J lost 0 bases, and 7 bases stayed unmatched. The CDR3 protein is CASRDRSPSNTGELFF. The CDR3 bases are TGTGCCAGCAGGGACAGGTCCCCCTCGAACACCGGGGAGCTGTTTTTT.